This record concerns one T cell receptor (beta chain) sequence. The table lists this clonotype with many counts. It lacks a known antigen. It has no much larger one-base neighbor in the sample; base qualities were not kept. This entry is derived from a study of regulatory T cells in long-lasting Graves disease (dated by TCRdb to the early 2020s). Regarding the complete study: Newly diagnosed Graves' disease patients had taken antithyroid drugs for less than 3 months. The study was conducted in China and was registered as a clinical trial. A total of 35 or so samples were covered by TCR sequencing, comprising some 13 persistent and around 20 newly diagnosed Graves' disease patients. Persistent Graves' disease patients were compared with newly diagnosed Graves' disease patients by peripheral blood TCR sequencing and RNA sequencing. Study-wide findings and limitations: The small sample size was acknowledged by the authors as a limitation that may reduce accuracy. Sequencing and analysis were restricted to the TCR beta chain. A larger number of public clonotypes was shared among persistent patients (around 3,000) than among newly diagnosed patients (around 890). Peripheral blood alone was examined, since thyroid tissue, which constituted the primary lesion, could not be accessed. Lower TCR Shannon entropy and fewer highly expanded clones were observed in persistent Graves' disease patients than in newly diagnosed patients, which suggested clonal expansion. Preferential use of TRBV28, TRBJ1-2 and TRBJ2-5 was observed in persistent disease, whereas TRBV20-1 and TRBJ2-1 were favored in newly diagnosed disease.

The time point label for this specimen denotes: newly diagnosed GD, antithyroid drugs for less than 3 months. RNA was extracted from PBMCs in TRIzol for both TCR sequencing and RNA sequencing. The diagnosis of Graves' disease was made according to American Thyroid Association guidelines. The patients came from an endocrinology department in Xi'an, China. Each patient gave about 10 milliliters of peripheral blood, collected in an EDTA anticoagulant tube. PBMCs were isolated by Ficoll Paque Plus density gradient separation without further T cell sorting. An Agilent 2100 Bioanalyzer and agarose gel were used to check RNA quality, while a NanoDrop 2000 measured RNA concentration. The library was prepared using multiplex PCR. Instrument used: Illumina HiSeq 4000. iRepertoire HTBI primers and Arm-PCR amplification of CDR3 regions were used to construct TCR beta libraries. Before sequencing, the PCR products went through gel purification. Per the original workflow: Across samples, roughly 60 TRBV and around 15 TRBJ segments were identified and used for gene usage analysis of CDR3 amino acid clonotypes. COPE and FqMerger were used to merge the filtered high-quality paired reads into contigs. BLAST was used to align contigs to IMGT TRBV, TRBD and TRBJ reference genes, with CDR3 defined following IMGT. Highly expanded clones were defined as clonotypes with a frequency above 0.1%. Shannon entropy was used to measure repertoire diversity, and the Gini coefficient was used to measure V-J evenness. A clonotype found in more than one individual was treated as public. The public reads were reprocessed in TCRdb via fastp at Q25 and MiXCR, keeping in-frame beta chains. Every CDR3 protein is listed once, alongside the most common genes and DNA of its rows. Here the V and J calls rest on TCRdb's processing, not on the authors' analysis. In all, the sample holds approximately 560,000 distinct CDR3 sequences, and approximately 16% of those were seen once. Together, the top ten hold 12% of the sample.

Trimming leaves V shorter by 4 bases and J shorter by 4 bases, with the junction holding 4 bases beyond the gene matches. The CDR3, cysteine through phenylalanine, is 16 amino acids long. Only the CDR3 DNA is retained, 48 bases long and in frame from the first base. CDR1 and CDR2 are drawn from the germline V gene: KGHDR, SFDVKD. These data also formed part of another study, on T cells in Graves' hyperthyroidism and ophthalmopathy. Looking at the second paper: A patient counted as having stable Graves' hyperthyroidism if no progression to ophthalmopathy occurred over 18 months of follow-up. Hyperthyroidism patients were newly diagnosed, with disease duration under 2 months, and aged 18 to 65 years. Exclusion was applied to patients with uncontrolled infections, other autoimmune diseases, pregnancy or lactation. Diagnoses were based on clinical symptoms, serum thyroxine and TRAb, thyroid ultrasound and orbital computed tomography. A first-round RT-PCR of the TCR CDR3 used the HTBI primer set with the Qiagen OneStep RT-PCR kit. Most expanded thyroid clonotypes (frequency above 0.001) were also found in blood, which suggests that blood repertoires may mirror thyroid immune responses. A model built on a 13 V-J signature distinguished ophthalmopathy from stable hyperthyroidism, reaching around 87% sensitivity and about 81% specificity in cross-validation and 80%/75% in testing. In validation, progression to ophthalmopathy was predicted by the model with about 70% sensitivity and 72% to 80% specificity, a median of roughly 6.4 months before onset. To identify distinguishing TCR V-J signatures, a discovery cohort of 90 to 100 patients was used, comprising some 45 with Graves' ophthalmopathy and some 60 with stable Graves' hyperthyroidism. Whether ophthalmopathy could be predicted prospectively was tested in an independent validation cohort made up of 18 to 20 hyperthyroidism patients plus 17 patients who later progressed to ophthalmopathy. For training and testing, the 100 patients in the discovery cohort were randomly divided in a 7:3 ratio. In several Graves' hyperthyroidism patients, the study also compared T-cell repertoires from thyroid tissue with T-cell repertoires from blood. Once sampling was done, hyperthyroidism patients were given methimazole at a starting dose of 30 mg daily, whereas ophthalmopathy patients were given high-dose intravenous methylprednisolone. Libraries were constructed in a second round of multiplex PCR, after which size selection and purification were carried out. Libraries were sequenced paired-end with 100 bp reads on an Illumina HiSeq2000. SOAPnuke was used to process the raw data, with reads discarded if the reads contained adapters or uncalled bases, had a mean Phred below 15, or lacked an exact constant-primer or identifier match. COPE v1.2.5 was used to merge the high-quality paired reads, and each unique nucleotide sequence was defined as a clonotype. MiTCR v1.1 was used to align clonotypes to the IMGT TRBV, TRBD and TRBJ reference segments. Analysis was restricted to V-J combinations with a frequency above 0.0001, which covered roughly 99% of repertoires. The TCS score was defined as F50 (clonal expansion) divided by E x V (chaos), with BLOSUM62-based TCRdist calculated between CDR3 peptides within each V-J. Welch's t-statistics and random forest reduced roughly 530 V-J features to 13, which were used in a naive Bayes classifier (R e1071). No statistical method was used to set the sample size in advance, and investigators knew the group allocation. The paper reports TCR Vbeta CDR3 sequencing of over 130 peripheral blood samples: over 40 ophthalmopathy, approximately 74 hyperthyroidism and about 17 progressor patients.

The sample was peripheral blood mononuclear cells (PBMCs), taken at new diagnosis, from a patient treated with antithyroid drugs. This TCR was sampled from a man in his late teens or twenties with Graves disease. Donor details come from another sample of the same person, matched by shared clones. The V gene is TRBV24-1 and the J gene is TRBJ2-2; 11 middle bases align to TRBD1. CDR3 loop: CATSDPGQGATGELFF. The sequenced DNA: TGTGCCACCAGTGACCCCGGACAGGGGGCCACCGGGGAGCTGTTTTTT.